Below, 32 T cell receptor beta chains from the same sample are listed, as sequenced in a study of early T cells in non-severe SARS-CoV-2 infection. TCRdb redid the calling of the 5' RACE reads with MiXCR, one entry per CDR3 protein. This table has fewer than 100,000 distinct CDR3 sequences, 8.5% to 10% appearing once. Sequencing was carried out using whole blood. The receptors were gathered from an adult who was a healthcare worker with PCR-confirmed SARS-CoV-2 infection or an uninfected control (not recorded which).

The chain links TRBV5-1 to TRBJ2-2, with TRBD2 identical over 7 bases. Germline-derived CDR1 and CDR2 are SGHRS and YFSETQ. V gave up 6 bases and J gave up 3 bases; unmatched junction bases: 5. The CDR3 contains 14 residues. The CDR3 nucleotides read TGCGCCAGCAAAGGCGGGAGCGACACCGGGGAGCTGTTTTTT. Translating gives CASKGGSDTGELFF.

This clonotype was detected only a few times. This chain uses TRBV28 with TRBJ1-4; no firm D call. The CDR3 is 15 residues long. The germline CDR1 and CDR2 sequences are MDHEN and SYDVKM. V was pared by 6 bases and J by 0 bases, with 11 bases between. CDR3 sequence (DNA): TGTGCCAGCAGATCCCGGTGGGCAACTAATGAAAAACTGTTTTTT. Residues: CASRSRWATNEKLFF.

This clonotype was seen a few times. The CDR3 region is CASSLPGTANYGYTF. In DNA form, the CDR3 reads TGTGCCAGCAGTTTGCCGGGAACAGCTAACTATGGCTACACCTTC. This sequence joins TRBV6-2 or TRBV6-3 and TRBJ1-2; D is uncertain. CDR1 and CDR2 from the germline V gene are MNHEY and SVGEGT. There are 15 residues in the CDR3. V was shortened by 4 bases and J by 0 bases, with 12 bases between the two germline ends.

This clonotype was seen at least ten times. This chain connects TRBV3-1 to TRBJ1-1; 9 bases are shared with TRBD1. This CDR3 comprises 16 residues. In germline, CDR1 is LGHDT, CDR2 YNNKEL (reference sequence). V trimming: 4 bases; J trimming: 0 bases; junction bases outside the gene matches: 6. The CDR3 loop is CASSLRTGAMNTEAFF. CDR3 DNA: TGTGCCAGCAGCCTGCGGACAGGGGCCATGAACACTGAAGCTTTCTTT. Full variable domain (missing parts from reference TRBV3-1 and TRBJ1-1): DTAVSQTPKYLVTQMGNDKSIKCEQNLGHDTMYWYKQDSKKFLKIMFSYNNKELIINETVPNRFSPKSPDKAHLNLHINSLELGDSAVYFCASSLRTGAMNTEAFFGQGTRLTVV.

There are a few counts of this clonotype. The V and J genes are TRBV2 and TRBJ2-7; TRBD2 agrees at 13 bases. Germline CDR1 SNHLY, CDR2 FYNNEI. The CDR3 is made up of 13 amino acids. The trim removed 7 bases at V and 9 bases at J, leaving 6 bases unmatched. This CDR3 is CASTRTSGSLQYF. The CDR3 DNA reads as TGTGCCAGCACCCGGACTAGCGGGAGTCTGCAGTACTTC.

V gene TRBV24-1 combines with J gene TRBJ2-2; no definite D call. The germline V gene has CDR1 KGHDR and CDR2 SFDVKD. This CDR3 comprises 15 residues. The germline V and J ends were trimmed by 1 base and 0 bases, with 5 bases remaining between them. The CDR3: CATSDFVTNTGELFF. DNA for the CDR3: TGTGCCACCAGTGATTTTGTAACGAACACCGGGGAGCTGTTTTTT.

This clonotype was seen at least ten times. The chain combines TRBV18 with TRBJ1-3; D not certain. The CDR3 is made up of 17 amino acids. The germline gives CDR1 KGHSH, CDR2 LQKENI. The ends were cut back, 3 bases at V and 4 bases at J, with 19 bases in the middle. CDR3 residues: CASSPTTPAVEGNTIYF. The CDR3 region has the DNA TGTGCCAGCTCACCCACGACCCCCGCCGTAGAAGGAAACACCATATATTTT.

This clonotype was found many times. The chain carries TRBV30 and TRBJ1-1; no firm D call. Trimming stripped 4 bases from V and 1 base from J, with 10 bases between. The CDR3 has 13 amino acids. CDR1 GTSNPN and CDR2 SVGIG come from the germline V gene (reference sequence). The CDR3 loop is CAWKLTANTEAFF. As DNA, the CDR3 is TGTGCCTGGAAGCTAACAGCGAACACTGAAGCTTTCTTT.

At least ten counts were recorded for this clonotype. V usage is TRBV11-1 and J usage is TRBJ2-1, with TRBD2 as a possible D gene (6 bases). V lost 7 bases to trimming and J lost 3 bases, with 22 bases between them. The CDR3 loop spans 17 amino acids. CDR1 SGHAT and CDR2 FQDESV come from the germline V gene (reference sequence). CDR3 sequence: CASTPPGGSRHYNEQFF. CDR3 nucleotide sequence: TGTGCCAGCACCCCCCCTGGAGGGAGCCGGCACTACAATGAGCAGTTCTTC.

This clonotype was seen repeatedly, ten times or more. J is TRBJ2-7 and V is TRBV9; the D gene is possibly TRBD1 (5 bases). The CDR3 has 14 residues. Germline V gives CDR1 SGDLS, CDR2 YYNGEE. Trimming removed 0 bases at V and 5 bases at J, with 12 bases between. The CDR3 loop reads CASSVDRGPHEQYF. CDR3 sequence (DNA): TGTGCCAGCAGCGTAGATAGGGGCCCCCACGAGCAGTACTTC.

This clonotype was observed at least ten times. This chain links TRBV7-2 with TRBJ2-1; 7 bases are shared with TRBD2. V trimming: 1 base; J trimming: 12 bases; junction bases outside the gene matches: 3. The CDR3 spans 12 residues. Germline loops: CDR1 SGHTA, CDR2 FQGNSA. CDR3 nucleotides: TGTGCCAGCAGCTTAGGGGCGGGGGTGCAGTTCTTC. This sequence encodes CASSLGAGVQFF.

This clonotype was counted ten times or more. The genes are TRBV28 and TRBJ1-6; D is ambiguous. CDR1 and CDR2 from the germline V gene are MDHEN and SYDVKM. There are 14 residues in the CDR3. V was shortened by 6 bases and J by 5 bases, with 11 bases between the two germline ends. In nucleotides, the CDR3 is TGTGCCAGCAGGTTGGCCCCAGATAATTCACCCCTCCACTTT. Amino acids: CASRLAPDNSPLHF.

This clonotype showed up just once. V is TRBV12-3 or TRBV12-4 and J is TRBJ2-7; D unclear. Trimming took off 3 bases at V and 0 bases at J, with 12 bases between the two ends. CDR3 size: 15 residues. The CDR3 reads CASSFNGDSSYEQYF. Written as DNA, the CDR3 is TGTGCCAGCAGTTTCAATGGGGATTCCTCCTACGAGCAGTACTTC.

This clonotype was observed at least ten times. In nucleotides, the CDR3 is TGTGCCAGCTCCACGAGGGAAAAACTGTTTTTT. It codes for CASSTREKLFF. This chain connects TRBV6-6 to TRBJ1-4; D is ambiguous. V was cut by 8 bases and J by 8 bases, with 9 bases left in between. This CDR3 has 11 amino acids. CDR1 is MNHNY, CDR2 SVGAGI, per germline (reference sequence).

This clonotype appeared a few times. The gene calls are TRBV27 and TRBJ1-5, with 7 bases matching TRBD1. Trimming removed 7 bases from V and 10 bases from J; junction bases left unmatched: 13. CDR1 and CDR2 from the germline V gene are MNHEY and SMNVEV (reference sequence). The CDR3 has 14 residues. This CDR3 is CASKEDRWLGPQHF. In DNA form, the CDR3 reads TGTGCCAGCAAGGAGGACAGGTGGCTTGGACCCCAGCATTTT.

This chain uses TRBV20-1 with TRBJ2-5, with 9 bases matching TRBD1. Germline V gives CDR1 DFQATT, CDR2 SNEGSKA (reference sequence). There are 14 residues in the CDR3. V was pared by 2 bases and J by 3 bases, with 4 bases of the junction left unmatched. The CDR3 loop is CSARRDRVEETQYF. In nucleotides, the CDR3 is TGCAGTGCTAGACGGGACAGGGTCGAAGAGACCCAGTACTTC.

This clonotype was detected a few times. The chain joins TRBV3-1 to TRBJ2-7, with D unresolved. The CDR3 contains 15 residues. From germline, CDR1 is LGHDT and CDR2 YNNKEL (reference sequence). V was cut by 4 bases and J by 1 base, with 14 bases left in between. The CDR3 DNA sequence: TGTGCCAGCAGCCCCGGCACAGTAGGTTCCTACGAGCAGTACTTC. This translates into CASSPGTVGSYEQYF.

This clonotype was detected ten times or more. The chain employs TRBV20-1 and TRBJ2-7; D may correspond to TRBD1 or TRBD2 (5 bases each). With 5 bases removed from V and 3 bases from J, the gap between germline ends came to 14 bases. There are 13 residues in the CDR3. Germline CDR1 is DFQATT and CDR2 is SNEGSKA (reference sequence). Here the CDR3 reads CSASRDGVYEQYF. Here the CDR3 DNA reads TGCAGTGCTTCCCGGGACGGAGTCTACGAGCAGTACTTC.

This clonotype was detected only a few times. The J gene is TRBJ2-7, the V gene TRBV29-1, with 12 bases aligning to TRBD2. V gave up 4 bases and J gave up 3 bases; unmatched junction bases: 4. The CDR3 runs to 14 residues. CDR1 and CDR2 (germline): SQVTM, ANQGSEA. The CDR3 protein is CSVAPGLAGYEQYF. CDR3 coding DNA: TGCAGCGTTGCTCCGGGACTAGCGGGCTACGAGCAGTACTTC.

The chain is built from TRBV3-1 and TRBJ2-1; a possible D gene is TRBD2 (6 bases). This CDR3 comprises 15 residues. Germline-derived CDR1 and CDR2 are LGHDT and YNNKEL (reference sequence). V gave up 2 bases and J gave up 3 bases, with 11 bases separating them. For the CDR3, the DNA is TGTGCCAGCAGCCAACCGGGACTCCTCTACAATGAGCAGTTCTTC. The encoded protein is CASSQPGLLYNEQFF.

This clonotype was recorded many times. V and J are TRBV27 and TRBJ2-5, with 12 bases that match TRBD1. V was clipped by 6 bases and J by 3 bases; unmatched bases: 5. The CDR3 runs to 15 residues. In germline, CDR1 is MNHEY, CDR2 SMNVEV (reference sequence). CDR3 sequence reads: CASRGDRGPKETQYF. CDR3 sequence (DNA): TGTGCCAGCAGGGGGGACAGGGGGCCCAAAGAGACCCAGTACTTC.

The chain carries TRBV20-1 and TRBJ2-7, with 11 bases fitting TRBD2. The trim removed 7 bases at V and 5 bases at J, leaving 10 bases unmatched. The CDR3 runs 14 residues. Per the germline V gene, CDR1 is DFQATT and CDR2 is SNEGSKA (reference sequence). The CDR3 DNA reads TGCAGTGTCTTATCTAGCGGGAGGTTGGACGAGCAGTACTTC. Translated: CSVLSSGRLDEQYF.

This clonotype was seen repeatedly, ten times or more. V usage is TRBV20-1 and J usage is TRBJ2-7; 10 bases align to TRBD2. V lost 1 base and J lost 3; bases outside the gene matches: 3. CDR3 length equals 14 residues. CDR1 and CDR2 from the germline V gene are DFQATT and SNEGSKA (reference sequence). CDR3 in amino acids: CSARVGTSVYEQYF. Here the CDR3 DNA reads TGCAGTGCTAGAGTCGGGACTAGCGTCTACGAGCAGTACTTC.

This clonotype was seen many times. The CDR3 here is CAISEGFGNNEQFF. DNA for the CDR3: TGTGCCATCAGTGAAGGGTTTGGGAACAATGAGCAGTTCTTC. The genes are TRBV10-3 and TRBJ2-1; D not resolved. CDR1 ENHRY and CDR2 SYGVKD come from the germline V gene. V gave up 3 bases and J gave up 5 bases, with 11 bases separating them. The CDR3 runs to 14 residues.

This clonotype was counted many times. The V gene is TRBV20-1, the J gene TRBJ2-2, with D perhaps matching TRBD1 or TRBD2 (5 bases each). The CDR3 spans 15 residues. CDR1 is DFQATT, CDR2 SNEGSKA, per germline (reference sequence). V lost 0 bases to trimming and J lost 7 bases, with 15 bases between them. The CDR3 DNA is TGCAGTGCTAGAGAACTAGGGGTTACGATCGGGGAGCTGTTTTTT. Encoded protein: CSARELGVTIGELFF.

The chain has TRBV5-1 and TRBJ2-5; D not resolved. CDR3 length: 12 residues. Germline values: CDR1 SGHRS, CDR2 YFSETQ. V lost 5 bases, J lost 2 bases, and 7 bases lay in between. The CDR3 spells CASSLTQETQYF. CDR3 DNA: TGCGCCAGCAGTCTTACACAAGAGACCCAGTACTTC.

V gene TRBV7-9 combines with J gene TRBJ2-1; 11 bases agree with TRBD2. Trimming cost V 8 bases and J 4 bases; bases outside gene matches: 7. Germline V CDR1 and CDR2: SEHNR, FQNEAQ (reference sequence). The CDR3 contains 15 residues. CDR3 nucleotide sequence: TGTGCCAGCTTAGCGGGAGGGCCTAGTTACAATGAGCAGTTCTTC. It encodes CASLAGGPSYNEQFF.

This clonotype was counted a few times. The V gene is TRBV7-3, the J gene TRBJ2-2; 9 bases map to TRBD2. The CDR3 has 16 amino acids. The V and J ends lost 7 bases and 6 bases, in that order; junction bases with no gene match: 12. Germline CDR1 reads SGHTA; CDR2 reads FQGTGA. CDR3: CASTINSGRGAGELFF. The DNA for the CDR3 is TGTGCCAGCACCATTAATAGCGGGAGAGGGGCCGGGGAGCTGTTTTTT.

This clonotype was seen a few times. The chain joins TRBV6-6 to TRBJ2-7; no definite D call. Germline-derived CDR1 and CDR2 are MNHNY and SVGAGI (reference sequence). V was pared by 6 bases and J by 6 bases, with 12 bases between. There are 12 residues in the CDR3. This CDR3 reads CASSAARGEQYF. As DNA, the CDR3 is TGTGCCAGCAGCGCCGCCCGAGGCGAGCAGTACTTC.

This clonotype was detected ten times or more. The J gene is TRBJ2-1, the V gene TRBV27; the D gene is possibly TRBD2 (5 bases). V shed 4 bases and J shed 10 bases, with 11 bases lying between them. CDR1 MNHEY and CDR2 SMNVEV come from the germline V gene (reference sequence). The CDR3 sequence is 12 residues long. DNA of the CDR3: TGTGCCAGCAGTTCCCCTAGCCTCGAGCAGTTCTTC. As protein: CASSSPSLEQFF.

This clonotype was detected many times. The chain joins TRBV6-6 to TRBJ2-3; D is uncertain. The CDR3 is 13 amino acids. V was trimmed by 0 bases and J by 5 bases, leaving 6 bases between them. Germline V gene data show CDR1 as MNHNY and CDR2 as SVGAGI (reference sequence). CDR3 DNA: TGTGCCAGCAGTTACTCGGAGAAAGATACGCAGTATTTT. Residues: CASSYSEKDTQYF.

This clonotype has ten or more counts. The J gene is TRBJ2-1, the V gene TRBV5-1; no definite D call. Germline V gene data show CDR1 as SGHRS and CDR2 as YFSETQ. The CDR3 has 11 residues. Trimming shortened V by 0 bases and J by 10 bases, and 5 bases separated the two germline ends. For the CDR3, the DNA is TGCGCCAGCAGCTTGGCAGCGGAGCAGTTCTTC. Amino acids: CASSLAAEQFF.